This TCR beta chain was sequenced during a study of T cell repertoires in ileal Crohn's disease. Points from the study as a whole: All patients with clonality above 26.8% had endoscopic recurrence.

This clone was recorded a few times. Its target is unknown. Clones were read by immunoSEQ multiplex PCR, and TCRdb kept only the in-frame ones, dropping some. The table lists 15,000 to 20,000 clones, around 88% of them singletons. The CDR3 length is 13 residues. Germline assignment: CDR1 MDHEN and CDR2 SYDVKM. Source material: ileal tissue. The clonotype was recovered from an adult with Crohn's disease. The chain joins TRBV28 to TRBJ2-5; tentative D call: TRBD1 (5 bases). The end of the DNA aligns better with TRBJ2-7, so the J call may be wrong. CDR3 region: CASSSGQYPEQYF. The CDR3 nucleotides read TGTGCCAGCAGTTCCGGACAATATCCCGAGCAGTACTTC.